The entry below gives a single TCR beta chain sequence along with its context. This sample stems from a study of blood T cell repertoires in COVID-19. Whole-study context: Samples taken during acute and convalescent COVID-19 were collected in the United States, Italy and Spain. In each case, the material was cDNA or gDNA derived from T cells, B-cell-depleted T cells, or PBMCs.

Assay: immunoSEQ multiplex PCR; the TCRdb copy retains only in-frame clones and omits some. This repertoire shows around 250,000 clones, roughly 88% found once; its top ten account for around 2%. Per germline, CDR1 LGHDT and CDR2 YNNKEL (reference sequence). There are 17 residues in the CDR3. The V and J ends lost 3 bases and 5 bases, in that order; junction bases with no gene match: 10. Recruits, aged roughly 18 to 89 years, lived in 25 or so US areas. Participants were placed into cohorts based on the clinical history they reported. This sequence was found in a woman aged 50 to 60 who had recovered from COVID-19. This chain uses TRBV3-1 (or the pseudogene TRBV3-2) with TRBJ2-1, with TRBD2 matching 10 bases. Sequenced input: PBMCs or T cells enriched from blood (not recorded which). The CDR3 nucleotides read TGTGCCAGCAGCCACAACCCAAGCGGGAGGGCCCACAATGAGCAGTTCTTC. Protein sequence: CASSHNPSGRAHNEQFF.